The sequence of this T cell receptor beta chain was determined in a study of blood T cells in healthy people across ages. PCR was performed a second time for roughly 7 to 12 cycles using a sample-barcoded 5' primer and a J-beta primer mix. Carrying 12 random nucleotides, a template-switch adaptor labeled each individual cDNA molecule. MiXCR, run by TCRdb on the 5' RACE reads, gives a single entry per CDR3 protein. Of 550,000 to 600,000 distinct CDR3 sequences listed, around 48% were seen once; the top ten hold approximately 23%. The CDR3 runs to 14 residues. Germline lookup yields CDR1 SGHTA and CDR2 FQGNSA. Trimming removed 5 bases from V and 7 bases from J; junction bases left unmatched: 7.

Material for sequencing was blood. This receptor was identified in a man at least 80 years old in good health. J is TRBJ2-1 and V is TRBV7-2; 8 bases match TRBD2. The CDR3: CASSRRLARNEQFF. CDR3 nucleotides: TGTGCCAGCAGCCGTCGACTAGCGAGGAATGAGCAGTTCTTC.